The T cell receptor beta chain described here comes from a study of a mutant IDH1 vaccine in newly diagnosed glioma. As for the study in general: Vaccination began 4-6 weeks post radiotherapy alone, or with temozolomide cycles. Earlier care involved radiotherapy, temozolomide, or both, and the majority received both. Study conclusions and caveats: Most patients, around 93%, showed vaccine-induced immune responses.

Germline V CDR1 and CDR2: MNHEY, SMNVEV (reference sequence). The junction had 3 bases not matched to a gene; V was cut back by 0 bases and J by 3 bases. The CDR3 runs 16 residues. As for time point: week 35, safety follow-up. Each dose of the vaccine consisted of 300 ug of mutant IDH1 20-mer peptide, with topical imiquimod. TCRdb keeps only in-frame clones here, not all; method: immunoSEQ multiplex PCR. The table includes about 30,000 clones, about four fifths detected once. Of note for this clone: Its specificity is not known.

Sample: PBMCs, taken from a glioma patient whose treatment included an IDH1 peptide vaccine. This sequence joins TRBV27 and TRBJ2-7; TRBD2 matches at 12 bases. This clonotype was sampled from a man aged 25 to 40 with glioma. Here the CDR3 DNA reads TGTGCCAGCAGTTTATCTCCTAGCGGGAGGGTCTACGAGCAGTACTTC. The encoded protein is CASSLSPSGRVYEQYF.